Detailed here is one TCR beta chain. Its antigen is unknown. The data belong to a study of CD8 T cells in ankylosing spondylitis. General study findings and limits: A TCR beta motif of eight or nine highly homologous variants seemed to mark ankylosing spondylitis blood.

TCRdb fed the 5' RACE reads into MiXCR, producing one record per CDR3 protein. The data show approximately 540,000 distinct CDR3 sequences, more than 9.5% seen once. V gave up 1 base and J gave up 7 bases, with 14 bases separating them. The germline CDR1 and CDR2 sequences are MNHNS and SASEGT. The CDR3 has 16 amino acids. The receptor comes from a male donor with ankylosing spondylitis. Sample: blood, either unsorted or a sorted T cell fraction (not recorded which). The chain couples TRBV6-1 to TRBJ1-6; no clear D gene. The chain's CDR3 is CASSEEEGSGNSPLHF. The CDR3 DNA sequence: TGTGCCAGCAGTGAAGAAGAGGGATCGGGGAATTCACCCCTCCACTTT.